This T cell receptor (beta chain) derives from a study of T cell responses to AZD1222 COVID-19 vaccine. TCRdb's copy holds only in-frame clones and misses some; the assay was immunoSEQ multiplex PCR. The sample gives over 65,000 clones, about 78% of which show up once; roughly 20% is in the top ten. There are 20 residues in the CDR3. Germline V gene lookup returns CDR1 LNHDA and CDR2 SQIVND (reference sequence). Trimming took 6 bases from V and 0 from J; bases not matched to a gene: 17. Whole-study results and caveats: Donors in the cohort were predominantly white British and more often female, and clonal diversity was possibly underestimated. At 160-218 and 743-854, vaccine-associated CD4 TCRs were dominant, and they spanned spike.

With respect to this clone: Its antigen is not identified.

The sequence was obtained from an adult in good health. The V and J genes are TRBV19 and TRBJ2-6, with TRBD1 identical over 7 bases. The sequencing here drew on peripheral blood, taken on day 0 of AZD1222 vaccination. The CDR3 nucleotides are TGTGCCAGTAGGGGGCGGACAGGCCCGTACTGGGCCTCTGGGGCCAACGTCCTGACTTTC. Protein: CASRGRTGPYWASGANVLTF.